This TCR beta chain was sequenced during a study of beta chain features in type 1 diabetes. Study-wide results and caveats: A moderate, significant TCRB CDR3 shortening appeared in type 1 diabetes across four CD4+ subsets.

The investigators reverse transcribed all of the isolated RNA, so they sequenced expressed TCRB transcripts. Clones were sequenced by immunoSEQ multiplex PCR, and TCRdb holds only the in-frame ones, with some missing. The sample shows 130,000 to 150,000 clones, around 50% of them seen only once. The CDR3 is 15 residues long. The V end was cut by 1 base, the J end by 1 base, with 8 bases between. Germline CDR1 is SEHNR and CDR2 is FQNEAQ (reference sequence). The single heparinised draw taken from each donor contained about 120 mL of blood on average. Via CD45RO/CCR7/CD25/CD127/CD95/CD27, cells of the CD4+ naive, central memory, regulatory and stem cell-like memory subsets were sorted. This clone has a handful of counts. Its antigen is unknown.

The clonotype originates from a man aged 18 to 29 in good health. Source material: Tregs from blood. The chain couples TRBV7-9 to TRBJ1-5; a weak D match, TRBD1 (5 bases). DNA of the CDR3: TGTGCCAGCAGCTTAGGGGACTTGAGCAATCAGCCCCAGCATTTT. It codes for CASSLGDLSNQPQHF.